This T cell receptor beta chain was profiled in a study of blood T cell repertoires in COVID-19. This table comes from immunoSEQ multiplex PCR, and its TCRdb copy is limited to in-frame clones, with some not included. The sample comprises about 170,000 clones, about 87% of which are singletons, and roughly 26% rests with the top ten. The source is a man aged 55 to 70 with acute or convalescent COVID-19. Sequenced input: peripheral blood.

The CDR3 here is CASSSGGAKNSPLHF. The CDR3 DNA sequence: TGCGCCAGCAGCTCAGGGGGCGCGAAAAATTCACCCCTCCACTTT. The J gene is TRBJ1-6, the V gene TRBV5-1; 8 bases match TRBD1. This CDR3 is built from 15 residues. J was trimmed by 7 bases and V by 3 bases; bases with no gene match: 6. Germline loops: CDR1 SGHRS, CDR2 YFSETQ.